The 28 T cell receptor beta chains in this list originate from one sample, sequenced in a study of T cell responses to AZD1222 COVID-19 vaccine. TCRdb's copy holds only in-frame clones and misses some; the assay was immunoSEQ multiplex PCR. The top ten hold 15% to 20% of the sample, which has 100,000 or so clones, less than 90% seen once. Material: peripheral blood, obtained on day 0 of AZD1222 vaccination. These receptors were obtained from an adult in good health.

As to this clone: This sample also contains other DNA sequences that code for the same CDR3. This chain links TRBV7-9 with TRBJ1-5; 8 bases match TRBD1. CDR3 length: 14 residues. Germline lookup yields CDR1 SEHNR and CDR2 FQNEAQ (reference sequence). V shed 5 bases and J 6 bases; nucleotides not matched to a gene: 6. DNA of the CDR3: TGTGCCAGCAGCCTCGGACAGGGTGGTCAGCCCCAGCATTTT. As protein: CASSLGQGGQPQHF.

V and J are TRBV28 and TRBJ1-2; D is unresolved. V dropped 5 bases and J dropped 2 bases, with 3 bases sitting between them. Germline V lookup: CDR1 MDHEN, CDR2 SYDVKM. This CDR3 comprises 11 residues. CDR3: CASSDNYGYTF. The CDR3 DNA reads as TGTGCCAGCAGTGACAACTATGGCTACACCTTC.

The gene calls are TRBV4-2 and TRBJ1-6, with D uncertain. V was shortened by 2 bases and J by 10 bases, with 6 bases between the two germline ends. Germline V lookup: CDR1 LGHNA, CDR2 YNFKEQ. This CDR3 spans 12 amino acids. Written as DNA, the CDR3 is TGTGCCAGCAGCCAAACCCTCTCACCCCTCCACTTT. Translation: CASSQTLSPLHF.

The chain links TRBV6-2 or TRBV6-3 to TRBJ2-3, with TRBD2 matching over 10 bases. Germline V gives CDR1 MNHEY, CDR2 SVGEGT. The CDR3 has 17 amino acids. V was pared by 6 bases and J by 4 bases, with 13 bases of the junction left unmatched. The CDR3 region is CASSRRLAGTTPDTQYF. CDR3 bases: TGTGCCAGCAGCCGAAGACTAGCGGGTACGACCCCAGATACGCAGTATTTT.

The CDR3 here is CATRLAGGPRTDTQYF. Here the CDR3 DNA reads TGTGCCACCCGACTAGCGGGAGGGCCGCGGACAGATACGCAGTATTTT. This rearrangement joins TRBV27 to TRBJ2-3; 14 bases match TRBD2. This CDR3 contains 16 residues. Trimming at V came to 10 bases and at J to 3 bases, leaving 9 bases not matched to a gene. CDR1 and CDR2 (germline): MNHEY, SMNVEV (reference sequence).

The chain is built from TRBV11-2 and TRBJ1-5; TRBD1 might be the D (5 bases). Germline assignment: CDR1 SGHAT and CDR2 FQNNGV. V gave up 5 bases and J gave up 6 bases, with 11 bases separating them. The CDR3 has 13 amino acids. The CDR3 nucleotides are TGTGCCAGCAGCCTAGGGGCAGGTCAGCCCCAGCATTTT. It translates to CASSLGAGQPQHF.

This chain joins TRBV19 and TRBJ1-5; TRBD1 agrees at 11 bases. The CDR3 totals 18 residues. After removal of 3 bases from V and 1 base from J, the junction contained 8 bases not matched to a gene. Germline CDR1 is LNHDA and CDR2 is SQIVND (reference sequence). The CDR3 here is CASSIRDRGTLSNQPQHF. DNA for the CDR3: TGTGCCAGTAGTATTCGGGACAGGGGGACCTTAAGCAATCAGCCCCAGCATTTT. Filled out from reference TRBV19 and TRBJ1-5, the complete variable domain reads DGGITQSPKYLFRKEGQNVTLSCEQNLNHDAMYWYRQDPGQGLRLIYYSQIVNDFQKGDIAEGYSVSREKKESFPLTVTSAQKNPTAFYLCASSIRDRGTLSNQPQHFGDGTRLSIL.

V gene TRBV5-1 combines with J gene TRBJ2-5; D ambiguous. The germline CDR1 and CDR2 sequences are SGHRS and YFSETQ. V gave up 1 base and J gave up 5 bases, with 3 bases separating them. The CDR3 sequence is 11 residues long. CDR3: CASSLMETQYF. CDR3 nucleotides: TGCGCCAGCAGCTTGATGGAGACCCAGTACTTC. Using reference TRBV5-1 and TRBJ2-5 for the parts outside the CDR3, the full variable domain is KAGVTQTPRYLIKTRGQQVTLSCSPISGHRSVSWYQQTPGQGLQFLFEYFSETQRNKGNFPGRFSGRQFSNSRSEMNVSTLELGDSALYLCASSLMETQYFGPGTRLLVL.

The chain couples TRBV4-2 to TRBJ2-3; 15 positions match TRBD2. V was clipped by 3 bases and J by 1 base; unmatched bases: 5. CDR1 is LGHNA and CDR2 is YNFKEQ in the germline V gene. The CDR3 is 18 amino acids. The CDR3 protein is CASSHGLAGGPGTDTQYF. DNA for the CDR3: TGTGCCAGCAGCCACGGACTAGCGGGAGGGCCTGGCACAGATACGCAGTATTTT.

This chain joins TRBV5-6 and TRBJ2-7; no clear D gene. This CDR3 has 14 residues. The V gene lost 7 bases and the J gene lost 0 bases, with 14 bases spanning the gap. Germline CDR1 is SGHDT and CDR2 is YYEEEE. This chain's CDR3 is CASGKLSSSYEQYF. The DNA for the CDR3 is TGTGCCAGCGGGAAGCTTTCGAGCTCCTACGAGCAGTACTTC.

This chain connects TRBV27 to TRBJ2-3; 9 bases fit TRBD2. The CDR3 covers 15 residues. Germline values: CDR1 MNHEY, CDR2 SMNVEV (reference sequence). Trimming at V came to 5 bases and at J to 5 bases, leaving 8 bases not matched to a gene. The CDR3 sequence: CASSDSGRRVDTQYF. CDR3 bases: TGTGCCAGCAGTGACAGCGGGAGGCGGGTAGATACGCAGTATTTT.

The chain links TRBV30 to TRBJ1-2; 8 bases are shared with TRBD1. With 3 bases clipped from V and 4 bases from J, the junction kept 4 bases outside the gene matches. Germline V gene sequence: CDR1 GTSNPN, CDR2 SVGIG (reference sequence). The CDR3 is 13 amino acids. The CDR3 reads CAWRIQGGYGYTF. The CDR3 DNA reads TGTGCCTGGAGGATACAGGGGGGCTATGGCTACACCTTC.

The J gene is TRBJ2-1, the V gene TRBV10-3; the match to TRBD2 covers 11 bases. The ends lost 4 bases at V and 0 bases at J; junction bases unmatched: 5. Per the germline V gene, CDR1 is ENHRY and CDR2 is SYGVKD. There are 17 residues in the CDR3. Here the CDR3 DNA reads TGTGCCATCAGTGTGTCTAGCGGGAGGAGCTCCTACAATGAGCAGTTCTTC. Its translation: CAISVSSGRSSYNEQFF.

This rearrangement joins TRBV7-9 to TRBJ2-7, with 9 bases fitting TRBD2. This CDR3 has 16 amino acids. The V gene's germline CDR1 is SEHNR and CDR2 FQNEAQ (reference sequence). V lost 7 bases, J lost 6 bases, and 16 bases stayed unmatched. The chain's CDR3 is CASTVIARREGREQYF. DNA for the CDR3: TGTGCCAGCACCGTAATAGCTAGGCGGGAGGGCCGCGAGCAGTACTTC. Full variable domain (remainder filled in from reference TRBV7-9 and TRBJ2-7): DTGVSQNPRHKITKRGQNVTFRCDPISEHNRLYWYRQTLGQGPEFLTYFQNEAQLEKSRLLSDRFSAERPKGSFSTLEIQRTEQGDSAMYLCASTVIARREGREQYFGPGTRLTVT.

This chain uses TRBV9 with TRBJ2-1, with 7 nucleotides matching TRBD2. Trimming cost V 10 bases and J 0 bases; bases outside gene matches: 7. The CDR3 is 14 residues long. Looked up from germline, CDR1 is SGDLS and CDR2 is YYNGEE. The CDR3 DNA follows: TGTGCCTCCACACCGGGGGGCTCCTACAATGAGCAGTTCTTC. Protein sequence: CASTPGGSYNEQFF.

The chain uses TRBV19 and TRBJ1-5, with 9 bases aligning to TRBD1. Trimming removed 9 bases from V and 0 bases from J; junction bases left unmatched: 9. CDR1 LNHDA and CDR2 SQIVND come from the germline V gene (reference sequence). The CDR3 loop spans 16 amino acids. The CDR3, as DNA: TGTGCCAGCACGGGACAGGGAGATTATAGCAATCAGCCCCAGCATTTT. Translating it yields CASTGQGDYSNQPQHF. The full variable domain, with the rest looked up from reference TRBV19 and TRBJ1-5, is DGGITQSPKYLFRKEGQNVTLSCEQNLNHDAMYWYRQDPGQGLRLIYYSQIVNDFQKGDIAEGYSVSREKKESFPLTVTSAQKNPTAFYLCASTGQGDYSNQPQHFGDGTRLSIL.

CDR3 DNA: TGTGCCAGCAGCAAAACCCGGGGTTGTGACAGTAAAAAACCGAATTTTGCCACCGGGGAGCTGTTTTTT. Translated, it gives CASSKTRGCDSKKPNFATGELFF. The V gene is TRBV21-1, the J gene TRBJ2-2. TRBV21-1 is shown as a pseudogene. CDR3 length: 23 amino acids.

The V gene is TRBV12-3 or TRBV12-4, the J gene TRBJ1-2; 9 nucleotides align to TRBD1. The CDR3 loop spans 13 amino acids. With 6 bases clipped from V and 7 bases from J, the junction kept 6 bases outside the gene matches. The CDR3 nucleotides are TGTGCCAGCAGCCTAGGACAGGGGATTGGCTACACCTTC. Amino acid sequence: CASSLGQGIGYTF.

The chain is built from TRBV6-1 and TRBJ2-5; unclear D gene. Germline CDR1 is MNHNS and CDR2 is SASEGT. V lost 2 bases and J lost 11, with 18 bases in between. The CDR3 is made up of 14 amino acids. CDR3 amino acids: CASSEPSDGPAQYF. DNA of the CDR3: TGTGCCAGCAGTGAACCCTCGGACGGTCCGGCGCAGTACTTC.

The V gene is TRBV28, the J gene TRBJ2-1, with TRBD2 matching 7 bases. The V and J ends lost 6 bases and 9 bases, in that order; junction bases with no gene match: 14. The CDR3 extends over 15 amino acids. CDR1 and CDR2 (germline): MDHEN, SYDVKM. CDR3 in amino acids: CASRLTSLVEGEQFF. The CDR3 DNA reads as TGTGCCAGCAGGCTGACTAGCCTTGTTGAGGGTGAGCAGTTCTTC.

The chain recombines TRBV28 with TRBJ1-3; D remains ambiguous. CDR3 length equals 14 residues. Trimming pared 8 bases from V and 0 bases from J, leaving 11 bases between. Germline assignment: CDR1 MDHEN and CDR2 SYDVKM. The chain's CDR3 is CASWEVGSGNTIYF. The CDR3 DNA reads as TGTGCCAGCTGGGAGGTCGGCTCTGGAAACACCATATATTTT.

The genes are TRBV30 and TRBJ1-1; 7 nucleotides align to TRBD1. The CDR3 loop spans 15 amino acids. V lost 2 bases and J lost 3; bases outside the gene matches: 9. Per the germline V gene, CDR1 is GTSNPN and CDR2 is SVGIG (reference sequence). CDR3 nucleotide sequence: TGTGCCTGGAGTCCCCGGGACAGCGCGTACACTGAAGCTTTCTTT. This encodes CAWSPRDSAYTEAFF.

The CDR3: CASSLGTRGTEAFF. CDR3 bases: TGTGCCAGCAGTTTGGGGACCCGCGGTACTGAAGCTTTCTTT. The chain employs TRBV27 and TRBJ1-1; possibly TRBD1 for D (5 bases). Germline loops: CDR1 MNHEY, CDR2 SMNVEV (reference sequence). With 3 bases removed from V and 5 bases from J, the gap between germline ends came to 13 bases. The CDR3 totals 14 residues.

The chain employs TRBV28 and TRBJ1-2, with a tentative D call TRBD1 (5 bases). Germline CDR1 reads MDHEN; CDR2 reads SYDVKM. Trimming took off 2 bases at V and 8 bases at J, with 18 bases between the two ends. The CDR3 sequence is 15 residues long. CDR3 amino acids: CASSLASGRSRGYTF. The CDR3 DNA follows: TGTGCCAGCAGTTTAGCCTCGGGGCGCAGCCGGGGCTACACCTTC.

The V call is TRBV4-2, the J call TRBJ2-3; D not resolved. The V gene's germline CDR1 is LGHNA and CDR2 YNFKEQ. V was cut by 4 bases and J by 2 bases, with 13 bases left in between. This CDR3 region has 15 residues. The CDR3 DNA is TGTGCCAGCAGCCTTCGGGCGGAATTCACAGATACGCAGTATTTT. As protein: CASSLRAEFTDTQYF.

The chain carries TRBV28 and TRBJ1-3; unclear D gene. The CDR3 totals 14 residues. Germline values: CDR1 MDHEN, CDR2 SYDVKM. The V and J ends lost 6 bases and 1 base respectively, with 10 bases between them. The CDR3 is CASSNLGSGNTIYF. Here the CDR3 DNA reads TGTGCCAGCAGCAACCTAGGTTCTGGAAACACCATATATTTT.

This rearrangement joins TRBV24-1 to TRBJ2-1, with D unresolved. The CDR3 is 11 amino acids. Germline assignment: CDR1 KGHDR and CDR2 SFDVKD. Trimming left V 9 bases short and J 6 bases short, with 8 bases between. DNA of the CDR3: TGTGCCACCTCGATCTCCAATGAGCAGTTCTTC. It yields the protein CATSISNEQFF.

This clone came up a few times. The rearrangement links TRBV19 to TRBJ1-5, with a tentative D call TRBD1 (5 bases). CDR3 size: 15 residues. From germline, CDR1 is LNHDA and CDR2 SQIVND (reference sequence). Trimming took 3 bases from V and 3 from J, leaving 12 bases between them. CDR3 coding DNA: TGTGCCAGTAGTATTGCAGGGCAGGTCAATCAGCCCCAGCATTTT. Protein sequence: CASSIAGQVNQPQHF.